This T cell receptor (beta chain) emerged from a study of identical twins. Study results and caveats: The degree of excess twin sharing was weaker in beta out-of-frame sequences. The presence of invariant MAIT and iNKT cells could partly confound analyses of zero-insertion sequences.

There are 12 residues in the CDR3. The junction had 3 bases not matched to a gene; V was cut back by 3 bases and J by 9 bases. Germline V gene data show CDR1 as DFQATT and CDR2 as SNEGSKA (reference sequence). Template switching, a step in the protocol, added a universal primer site, and cDNA carried unique molecular identifiers. TCRdb re-derived calls from the 5' RACE reads in MiXCR, one entry per CDR3 protein. The sample contains 1.5 million to 2 million distinct CDR3 sequences, roughly a third of which appear only once. Notes on this clonotype: Its specificity is not known.

Material: cord blood. The receptor was derived from a newborn girl in good health. J is TRBJ1-5 and V is TRBV20-1, with TRBD1 identical over 9 bases. CDR3 coding DNA: TGCAGTGCTAGGACAGGGGGACTGCCCCAGCATTTT. Translation gives CSARTGGLPQHF.